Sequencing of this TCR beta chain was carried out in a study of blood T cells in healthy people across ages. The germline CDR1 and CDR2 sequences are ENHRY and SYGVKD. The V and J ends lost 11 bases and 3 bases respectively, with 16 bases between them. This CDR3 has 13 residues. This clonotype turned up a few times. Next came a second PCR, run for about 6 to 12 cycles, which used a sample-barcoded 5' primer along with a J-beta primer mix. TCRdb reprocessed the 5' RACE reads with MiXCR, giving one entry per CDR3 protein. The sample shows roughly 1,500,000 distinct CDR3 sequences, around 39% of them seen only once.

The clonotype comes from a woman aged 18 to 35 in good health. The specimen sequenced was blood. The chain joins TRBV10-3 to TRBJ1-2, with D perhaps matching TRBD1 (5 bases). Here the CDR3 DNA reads TGTGCCCTACGGGACCCGGGGGACTATGGCTACACCTTC. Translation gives CALRDPGDYGYTF.